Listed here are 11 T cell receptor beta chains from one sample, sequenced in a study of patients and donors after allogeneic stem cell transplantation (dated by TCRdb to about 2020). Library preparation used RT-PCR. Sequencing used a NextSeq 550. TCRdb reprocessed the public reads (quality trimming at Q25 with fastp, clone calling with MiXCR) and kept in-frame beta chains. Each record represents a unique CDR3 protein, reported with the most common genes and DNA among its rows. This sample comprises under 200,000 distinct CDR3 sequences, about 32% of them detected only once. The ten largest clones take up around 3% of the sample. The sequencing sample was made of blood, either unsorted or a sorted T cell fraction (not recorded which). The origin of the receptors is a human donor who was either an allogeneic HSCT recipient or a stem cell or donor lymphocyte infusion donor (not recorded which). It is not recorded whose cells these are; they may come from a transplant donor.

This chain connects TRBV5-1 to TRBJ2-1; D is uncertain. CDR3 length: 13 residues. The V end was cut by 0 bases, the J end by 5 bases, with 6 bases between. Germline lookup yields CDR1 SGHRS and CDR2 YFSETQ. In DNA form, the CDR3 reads TGCGCCAGCAGCTTGGGTACAGACAATGAGCAGTTCTTC. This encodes CASSLGTDNEQFF. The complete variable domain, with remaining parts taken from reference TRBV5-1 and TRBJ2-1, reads KAGVTQTPRYLIKTRGQQVTLSCSPISGHRSVSWYQQTPGQGLQFLFEYFSETQRNKGNFPGRFSGRQFSNSRSEMNVSTLELGDSALYLCASSLGTDNEQFFGPGTRLTVL.

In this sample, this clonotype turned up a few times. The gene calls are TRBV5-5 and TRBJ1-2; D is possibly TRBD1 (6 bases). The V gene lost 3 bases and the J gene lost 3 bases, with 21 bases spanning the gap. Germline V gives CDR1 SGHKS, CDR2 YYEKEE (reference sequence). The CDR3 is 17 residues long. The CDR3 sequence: CASSSTIVGAGYYGYTF. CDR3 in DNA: TGTGCCAGCAGCTCGACGATAGTGGGGGCTGGCTACTATGGCTACACCTTC.

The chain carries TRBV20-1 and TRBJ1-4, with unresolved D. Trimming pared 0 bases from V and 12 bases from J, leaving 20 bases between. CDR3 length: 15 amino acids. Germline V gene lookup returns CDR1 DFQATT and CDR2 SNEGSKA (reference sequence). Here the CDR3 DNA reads TGCAGTGCTAGAGATAGGTCCGCTTACCGTATTGAACTGTTTTTT. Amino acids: CSARDRSAYRIELFF.

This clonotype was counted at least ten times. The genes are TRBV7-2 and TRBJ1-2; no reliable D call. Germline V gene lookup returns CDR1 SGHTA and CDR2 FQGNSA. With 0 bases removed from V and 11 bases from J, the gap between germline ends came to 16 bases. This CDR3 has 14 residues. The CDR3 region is CASSLARSAMKYTF. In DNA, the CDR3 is TGTGCCAGCAGCTTAGCCAGAAGCGCTATGAAGTACACCTTC.

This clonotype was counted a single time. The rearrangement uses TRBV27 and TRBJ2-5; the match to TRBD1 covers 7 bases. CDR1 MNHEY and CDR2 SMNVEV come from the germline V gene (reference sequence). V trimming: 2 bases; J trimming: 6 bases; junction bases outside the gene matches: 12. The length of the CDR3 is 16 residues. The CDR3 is CASSLSPPRQGQTQYF. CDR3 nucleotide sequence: TGTGCCAGCAGTTTAAGCCCCCCCAGACAGGGACAGACCCAGTACTTC.

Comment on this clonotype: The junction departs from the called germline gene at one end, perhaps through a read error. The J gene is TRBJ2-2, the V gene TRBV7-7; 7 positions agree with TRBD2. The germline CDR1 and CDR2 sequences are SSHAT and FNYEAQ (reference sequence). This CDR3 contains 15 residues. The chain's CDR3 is CASSFNLAVGGELFF. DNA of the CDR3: TGTGCTAGCAGCTTTAACCTAGCGGTTGGCGGGGAGCTGTTTTTT.

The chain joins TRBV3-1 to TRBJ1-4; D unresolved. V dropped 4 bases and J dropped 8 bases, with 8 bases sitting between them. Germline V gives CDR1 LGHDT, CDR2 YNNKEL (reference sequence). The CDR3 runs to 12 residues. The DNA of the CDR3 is TGTGCCAGCAGCCCCCTCAGGGAAAAACTGTTTTTT. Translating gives CASSPLREKLFF.

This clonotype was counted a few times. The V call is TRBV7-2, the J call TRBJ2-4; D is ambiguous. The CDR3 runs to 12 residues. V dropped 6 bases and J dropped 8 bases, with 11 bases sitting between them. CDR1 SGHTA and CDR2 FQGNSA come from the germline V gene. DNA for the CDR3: TGTGCCAGCAGATTCCACCGGGACATTCAGTACTTC. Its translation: CASRFHRDIQYF. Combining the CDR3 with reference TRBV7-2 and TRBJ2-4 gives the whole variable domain GAGVSQSPSNKVTEKGKDVELRCDPISGHTALYWYRQSLGQGLEFLIYFQGNSAPDKSGLPSDRFSAERTGGSVSTLTIQRTQQEDSAVYLCASRFHRDIQYFGAGTRLSVL.

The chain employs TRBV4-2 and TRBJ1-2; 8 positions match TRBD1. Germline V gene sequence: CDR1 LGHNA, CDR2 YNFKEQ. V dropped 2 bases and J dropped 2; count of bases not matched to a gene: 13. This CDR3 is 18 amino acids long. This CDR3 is CASSQTLRDRISNYGYTF. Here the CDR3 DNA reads TGTGCCAGCAGCCAAACACTCCGGGACAGGATATCGAACTATGGCTACACCTTC.

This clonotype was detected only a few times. In DNA form, the CDR3 reads TGCGCCAGCAGCTTGAGCGGGAGCAATCAGCCCCAGCATTTT. The encoded protein is CASSLSGSNQPQHF. The chain links TRBV5-1 to TRBJ1-5; D is undetermined. Germline loops: CDR1 SGHRS, CDR2 YFSETQ. This CDR3 spans 14 amino acids. The V and J ends lost 1 base and 1 base respectively, with 6 bases between them.

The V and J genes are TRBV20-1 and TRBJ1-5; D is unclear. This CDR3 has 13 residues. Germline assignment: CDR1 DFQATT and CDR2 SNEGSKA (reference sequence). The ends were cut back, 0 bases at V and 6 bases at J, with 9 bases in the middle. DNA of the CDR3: TGCAGTGCTAGAGATGAACAGACTCAGCCCCAGCATTTT. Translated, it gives CSARDEQTQPQHF.